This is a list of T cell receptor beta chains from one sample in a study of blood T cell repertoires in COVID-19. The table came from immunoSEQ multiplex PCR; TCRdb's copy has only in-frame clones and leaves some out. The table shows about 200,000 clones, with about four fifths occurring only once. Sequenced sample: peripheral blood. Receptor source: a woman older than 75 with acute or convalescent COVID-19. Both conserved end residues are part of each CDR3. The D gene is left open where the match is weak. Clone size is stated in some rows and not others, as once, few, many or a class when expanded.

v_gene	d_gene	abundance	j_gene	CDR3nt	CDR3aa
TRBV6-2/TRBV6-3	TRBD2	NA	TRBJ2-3	TGTGCCAGCAGTTGGACTAGCGGGAGCACAGATACGCAGTATTTT	CASSWTSGSTDTQYF
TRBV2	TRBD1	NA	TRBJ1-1	TGTGCCAGCAGCGGGACAGGGGCGAACACTGAAGCTTTCTTT	CASSGTGANTEAFF
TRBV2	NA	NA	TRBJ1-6	TGTGCCAGCAGTGATCAGTCTTATAATTCACCCCTCCACTTT	CASSDQSYNSPLHF
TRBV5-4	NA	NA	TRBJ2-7	TGTGCCAGCAGCTTGGCGACTAGGGTTACCCCGGGCGAGCAGTACTTC	CASSLATRVTPGEQYF
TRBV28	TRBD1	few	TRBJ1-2	TGTGCCAGCAGTTTACCAGGGGGCGGCTATGGCTACACCTTC	CASSLPGGGYGYTF
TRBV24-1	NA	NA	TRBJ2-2	TGTGCCACAAGTCGTGTAAAGGGGACGAACACCGGGGAGCTGTTTTTT	CATSRVKGTNTGELFF
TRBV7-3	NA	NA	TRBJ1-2	TGTGCCAGCAGCTTCGGGCAGGGCCATGGCTACACCTTC	CASSFGQGHGYTF
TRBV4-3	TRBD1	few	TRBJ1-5	TGCGCCAGCAGCCAAGATCTATTACAGGGGAGAAGCAATCAGCCCCAGCATTTT	CASSQDLLQGRSNQPQHF
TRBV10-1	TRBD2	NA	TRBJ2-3	TGCGCCAGCAGTGAGCGACTAGCGGGAACAGATACGCAGTATTTT	CASSERLAGTDTQYF
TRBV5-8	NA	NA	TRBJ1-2	TGTGCCAGCAGCTTGAGGGGCTATGGCTACACCTTC	CASSLRGYGYTF
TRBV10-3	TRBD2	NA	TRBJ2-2	TGTGCCATCAGTGACGGGACTAGCGGGAACACCGGGGAGCTGTTTTTT	CAISDGTSGNTGELFF
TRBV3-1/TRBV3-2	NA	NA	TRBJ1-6	TGTGCCAGCAGTTGGAGGGGTGATAATTCACCCCTCCACTTT	CASSWRGDNSPLHF
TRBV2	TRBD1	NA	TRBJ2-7	TGTGCCAGCAGTGCCGCCGGGACAGGGTCCTACGAGCAGTACTTC	CASSAAGTGSYEQYF
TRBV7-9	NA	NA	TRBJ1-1	TGTGCCAGCAGTAGGGAACCTTCTACAGGGGCTTTCTTT	CASSREPSTGAFF
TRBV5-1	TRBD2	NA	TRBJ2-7	TGCGCCAGCAGCCCCGGGACTAGCGGAACCTACGAGCAGTACTTC	CASSPGTSGTYEQYF
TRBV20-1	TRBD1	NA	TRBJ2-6	TGCAGTGCTAGTACGAGGGGGCCTGAGAGCTCTGGGGCCAACGTCCTGACTTTC	CSASTRGPESSGANVLTF
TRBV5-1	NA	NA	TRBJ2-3	TGCGCCAGCAGCCTGGGGGGGCTTGAAGATACGCAGTATTTT	CASSLGGLEDTQYF
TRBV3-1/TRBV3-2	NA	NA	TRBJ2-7	TGTGCCAGCAGCCAAGATAGATCGCGGCGGGGTCCCTACGAGCAGTACTTC	CASSQDRSRRGPYEQYF
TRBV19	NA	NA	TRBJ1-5	TGTGCCAGTAGTATCGCGCGGGCAGGGGCCCAGCCCCAGCATTTT	CASSIARAGAQPQHF
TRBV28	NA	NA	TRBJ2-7	TGTGCCAGCAGTGCCACGACAGCTTACTACGAGCAGTACTTC	CASSATTAYYEQYF